These 21 T cell receptor beta chains share one sample of origin, sequenced in a study of blood T cell repertoires in COVID-19. The protocol was immunoSEQ multiplex PCR, while the TCRdb copy is restricted to in-frame clones and leaves out a portion. The sample carries hundreds of thousands of clones, roughly 84% recorded once. Sequencing was performed on peripheral blood. The receptors shown here come from a woman older than 75 with acute or convalescent COVID-19.

The chain has TRBV27 and TRBJ1-4; weak D call: TRBD1 (6 bases). V lost 6 bases, J lost 4 bases, and 9 bases lay in between. The CDR3 has 13 residues. From germline, CDR1 is MNHEY and CDR2 SMNVEV (reference sequence). This CDR3 is CASRAQGNEKLFF. Written as DNA, the CDR3 is TGTGCCAGCAGAGCACAGGGTAATGAAAAACTGTTTTTT.

To note about this clone: This sample includes further DNA sequences coding for the same CDR3. The chain uses TRBV7-9 and TRBJ1-1; D is unclear. Trimming removed 4 bases at V and 1 base at J, with 4 bases between. This CDR3 spans 12 amino acids. The V gene's germline CDR1 is SEHNR and CDR2 FQNEAQ (reference sequence). The CDR3: CASSYGNTEAFF. In DNA, the CDR3 is TGTGCCAGCAGCTACGGGAACACTGAAGCTTTCTTT.

This rearrangement joins TRBV28 to TRBJ1-5; no clear D gene. CDR1 is MDHEN and CDR2 is SYDVKM in the germline V gene. V was cut by 10 bases and J by 3 bases, with 13 bases left in between. The CDR3 has 13 amino acids. CDR3 sequence (DNA): TGTGCCACCGACCGGGGTCACAATCAGCCCCAGCATTTT. Protein product: CATDRGHNQPQHF.

This chain uses TRBV24-1 with TRBJ2-3; D call uncertain. V lost 8 bases and J 0 bases, leaving 8 bases between the germline ends. The germline CDR1 and CDR2 sequences are KGHDR and SFDVKD. This CDR3 has 13 residues. The CDR3 protein is CATMRSSTDTQYF. CDR3 sequence (DNA): TGTGCCACCATGAGGAGTAGCACAGATACGCAGTATTTT.

The J gene is TRBJ1-1, the V gene TRBV7-9; TRBD1 aligns across 8 bases. CDR1 and CDR2 from the germline V gene are SEHNR and FQNEAQ (reference sequence). After removal of 5 bases from V and 7 bases from J, the junction contained 6 bases not matched to a gene. The CDR3 has 13 amino acids. The CDR3 DNA sequence: TGTGCCAGCAGCCTCGGACAGGGTAATGAAGCTTTCTTT. Protein sequence: CASSLGQGNEAFF.

This chain's CDR3 is CASSGGVGELFF. As DNA, the CDR3 is TGCGCCAGCTCGGGGGGCGTCGGGGAGCTGTTTTTT. The chain carries TRBV5-1 and TRBJ2-2; D is possibly TRBD2 (7 bases). The CDR3 has 12 residues. Germline CDR1 reads SGHRS; CDR2 reads YFSETQ. Between the trimmed V and J ends, which lost 7 bases and 7 bases, there was a span of 11 bases.

The chain carries TRBV7-9 and TRBJ1-4, with TRBD1 matching 9 bases. CDR3 length: 15 amino acids. V shed 3 bases and J 7 bases; nucleotides not matched to a gene: 6. Germline V gives CDR1 SEHNR, CDR2 FQNEAQ (reference sequence). CDR3 coding DNA: TGTGCCAGCAGCTTTCAGACAGGGGGGGTTGAAAAACTGTTTTTT. Protein product: CASSFQTGGVEKLFF.

For the CDR3, the DNA is TGTGCCAGCAGCGTAGCCCCCGGGGGGGGATCCGGGGAGCTGTTTTTT. As protein: CASSVAPGGGSGELFF. The chain employs TRBV9 and TRBJ2-2, with 8 bases lining up with TRBD2. Germline CDR1 reads SGDLS; CDR2 reads YYNGEE. Germline trimming cut 0 bases from V and 6 bases from J; bases unmatched to any gene: 7. The CDR3 sequence is 16 residues long.

The chain is built from TRBV24-1 and TRBJ2-1; no clear D gene. The CDR3 covers 14 residues. Germline CDR1 and CDR2: KGHDR and SFDVKD. V lost 0 bases, J lost 1 base, and 3 bases lay in between. The CDR3 coding sequence is TGTGCCACCAGTGATTTGCCTTCCTACAATGAGCAGTTCTTC. It codes for CATSDLPSYNEQFF.

V usage is TRBV10-3 and J usage is TRBJ1-2; tentative D call: TRBD1 (5 bases). CDR1 is ENHRY and CDR2 is SYGVKD in the germline V gene. The CDR3 is 16 residues long. Trimming took off 0 bases at V and 2 bases at J, with 13 bases between the two ends. DNA for the CDR3: TGTGCCATCAGTGAGTCCCTCGCAGGGCGAAACTATGGCTACACCTTC. Translated, it gives CAISESLAGRNYGYTF.

The CDR3 loop reads CASSIDGRGGNQPQHF. DNA for the CDR3: TGTGCCAGTAGTATAGACGGCAGGGGTGGCAATCAGCCCCAGCATTTT. The chain recombines TRBV19 with TRBJ1-5; perhaps TRBD1 as D (6 bases). The germline CDR1 and CDR2 sequences are LNHDA and SQIVND (reference sequence). V was trimmed by 0 bases and J by 2 bases, leaving 11 bases between them. CDR3 size: 16 residues. Together with reference TRBV19 and TRBJ1-5, the CDR3 gives the full variable domain: DGGITQSPKYLFRKEGQNVTLSCEQNLNHDAMYWYRQDPGQGLRLIYYSQIVNDFQKGDIAEGYSVSREKKESFPLTVTSAQKNPTAFYLCASSIDGRGGNQPQHFGDGTRLSIL.

This chain uses TRBV7-9 with TRBJ2-7; possibly TRBD1 for D (6 bases). There are 19 residues in the CDR3. CDR1 and CDR2 (germline): SEHNR, FQNEAQ (reference sequence). V was clipped by 5 bases and J by 1 base, with 27 bases between them. Here the CDR3 reads CASSTSRAGVPLFSYEQYF. Here the CDR3 DNA reads TGTGCCAGCAGCACTAGTAGGGCAGGGGTACCCTTATTTTCCTACGAGCAGTACTTC.

The gene calls are TRBV5-4 and TRBJ1-2, with a possible D match to TRBD1 (6 bases). Germline V gene lookup returns CDR1 SGHNT and CDR2 YYREEE (reference sequence). The CDR3 has 14 residues. Trimming cost V 4 bases and J 2 bases, with 12 bases left between them. The CDR3 sequence is CASSTPGQNYGYTF. The CDR3 DNA is TGTGCCAGCAGCACTCCTGGACAGAACTATGGCTACACCTTC.

Regarding this clone: Additional DNA sequences in this sample encode the identical CDR3. The chain couples TRBV7-2 to TRBJ1-5; D call uncertain. Germline loops: CDR1 SGHTA, CDR2 FQGNSA. V lost 4 bases, J lost 5 bases, and 12 bases lay in between. The CDR3 consists of 14 residues. The CDR3 nucleotides read TGTGCCAGCAGCTCTCGGGTCGGGGATCAGCCCCAGCATTTT. The encoded protein is CASSSRVGDQPQHF.

The chain is built from TRBV18 and TRBJ2-1; the match to TRBD2 covers 15 bases. Germline V lookup: CDR1 KGHSH, CDR2 LQKENI. The trim removed 4 bases at V and 2 bases at J, leaving 6 bases unmatched. The CDR3 is 18 amino acids. Here the CDR3 DNA reads TGTGCCAGCTCACACGCGGGACTAGCGGGGGGCCCCTACAATGAGCAGTTCTTC. The encoded protein is CASSHAGLAGGPYNEQFF.

The gene calls are TRBV4-1 and TRBJ2-7, with TRBD1 matching 7 bases. In germline, CDR1 is MGHRA, CDR2 YSYEKL. This CDR3 is 13 amino acids long. Unmatched junction bases numbered 6, after V lost 4 bases and J lost 6 bases. The CDR3 nucleotides read TGCGCCAGCAGCCTCCAGGGGGATGGCGAGCAGTACTTC. Its translation is CASSLQGDGEQYF.

The chain is built from TRBV11-3 and TRBJ1-1; TRBD1 agrees at 10 bases. Germline V gene lookup returns CDR1 SGHNT and CDR2 YENEEA. After removal of 5 bases from V and 4 bases from J, the junction contained 7 bases not matched to a gene. This CDR3 has 15 residues. The CDR3 loop reads CASSKSDRGVTEAFF. In DNA form, the CDR3 reads TGTGCCAGCAGCAAGTCGGACAGGGGGGTCACTGAAGCTTTCTTT.

The chain combines TRBV9 with TRBJ1-5, with D possibly matching TRBD1 (5 bases). Germline lookup yields CDR1 SGDLS and CDR2 YYNGEE. The CDR3 length is 14 residues. With 3 bases removed from V and 4 bases from J, the gap between germline ends came to 11 bases. CDR3 nucleotides: TGTGCCAGCAGCGGGACACTTGATAATCAGCCCCAGCATTTT. This gives the protein CASSGTLDNQPQHF.

The chain combines TRBV29-1 with TRBJ1-3; D ambiguous. Germline values: CDR1 SQVTM, CDR2 ANQGSEA. Deletions cut 6 bases from V and 4 bases from J, with 16 bases between. This CDR3 has 14 residues. CDR3 nucleotides: TGCAGCGTCGCCTCCTACAGAAGGGGAAACACCATATATTTT. The encoded protein is CSVASYRRGNTIYF.

A single count supports this clone. The rearrangement joins TRBV7-9 to TRBJ1-2, with D possibly matching TRBD1 (5 bases). Germline V gene lookup returns CDR1 SEHNR and CDR2 FQNEAQ (reference sequence). V was trimmed by 3 bases and J by 7 bases, leaving 12 bases between them. The CDR3 loop spans 13 amino acids. CDR3 in amino acids: CASSFDRLGGYTF. CDR3 sequence (DNA): TGTGCCAGCAGCTTCGACAGATTAGGTGGCTACACCTTC.

The chain employs TRBV7-9 and TRBJ1-2; D is uncertain. Deletions cut 1 base from V and 8 bases from J, with 11 bases between. CDR1 and CDR2 from the germline V gene are SEHNR and FQNEAQ (reference sequence). The CDR3 sequence is 13 residues long. Here the CDR3 reads CASSLDSLDGYTF. The CDR3 DNA is TGTGCCAGCAGCTTAGATAGCCTCGACGGCTACACCTTC.